Sequencing of this TCR beta chain was carried out in a study of T cells in Graves' hyperthyroidism and ophthalmopathy. Amplification of TCR beta CDR3 regions was performed using RNA transcripts as template. In the first-round RT-PCR of the TCR CDR3, the HTBI primer set was used. One entry per CDR3 protein results from TCRdb running MiXCR on the multiplex PCR reads. The sample records around 400,000 distinct CDR3 sequences, roughly 25% being singletons. Trimming left V 0 bases short and J 8 bases short, with 4 bases between. The CDR3 loop spans 11 amino acids. Germline V gene lookup returns CDR1 LGHDT and CDR2 YNNKEL (reference sequence).

This chain uses TRBV3-1 with TRBJ1-2; D call uncertain. Input material: blood. This TCR derives from a man aged 50-59 years with Graves' hyperthyroidism. The CDR3, as DNA: TGTGCCAGCAGCCAAGATTGGGGCTACACCTTC. Translation: CASSQDWGYTF.